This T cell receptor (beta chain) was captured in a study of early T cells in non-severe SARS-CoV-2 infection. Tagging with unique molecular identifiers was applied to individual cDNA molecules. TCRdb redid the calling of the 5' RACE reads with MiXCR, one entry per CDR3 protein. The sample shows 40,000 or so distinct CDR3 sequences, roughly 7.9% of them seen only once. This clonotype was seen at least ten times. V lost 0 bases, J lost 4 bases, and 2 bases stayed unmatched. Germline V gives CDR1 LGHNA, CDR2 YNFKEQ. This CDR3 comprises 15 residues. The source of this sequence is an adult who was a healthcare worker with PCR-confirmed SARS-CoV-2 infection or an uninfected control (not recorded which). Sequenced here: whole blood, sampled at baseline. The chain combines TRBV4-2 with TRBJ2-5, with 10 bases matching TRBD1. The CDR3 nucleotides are TGTGCCAGCAGCCAAGATCGACAGGGGGCAGAGACCCAGTACTTC. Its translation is CASSQDRQGAETQYF.